This entry concerns a single T cell receptor (beta chain). Its matching antigen is unknown. This record comes from a study of T cell responses to AZD1222 COVID-19 vaccine. General study findings and limits: Only five to seven AZD1222 recipients were seropositive at baseline. Among the donors, most were white British and more were female, and clonal diversity was possibly underestimated.

In germline, CDR1 is SGHTA, CDR2 FQGTGA. CDR3 length equals 13 residues. V lost 4 bases and J 0 bases, leaving 6 bases between the germline ends. The table came from immunoSEQ multiplex PCR; TCRdb's copy has only in-frame clones and leaves some out. Among some 100,000 clones listed, approximately 86% were seen once. V gene TRBV7-3 combines with J gene TRBJ1-1, with D unresolved. This sequence originates from an adult in good health. Here the sequenced sample was peripheral blood, taken on day 0 of AZD1222 vaccination. The CDR3 region is CASSSGLNTEAFF. The DNA for the CDR3 is TGTGCCAGCAGCTCCGGATTGAACACTGAAGCTTTCTTT.